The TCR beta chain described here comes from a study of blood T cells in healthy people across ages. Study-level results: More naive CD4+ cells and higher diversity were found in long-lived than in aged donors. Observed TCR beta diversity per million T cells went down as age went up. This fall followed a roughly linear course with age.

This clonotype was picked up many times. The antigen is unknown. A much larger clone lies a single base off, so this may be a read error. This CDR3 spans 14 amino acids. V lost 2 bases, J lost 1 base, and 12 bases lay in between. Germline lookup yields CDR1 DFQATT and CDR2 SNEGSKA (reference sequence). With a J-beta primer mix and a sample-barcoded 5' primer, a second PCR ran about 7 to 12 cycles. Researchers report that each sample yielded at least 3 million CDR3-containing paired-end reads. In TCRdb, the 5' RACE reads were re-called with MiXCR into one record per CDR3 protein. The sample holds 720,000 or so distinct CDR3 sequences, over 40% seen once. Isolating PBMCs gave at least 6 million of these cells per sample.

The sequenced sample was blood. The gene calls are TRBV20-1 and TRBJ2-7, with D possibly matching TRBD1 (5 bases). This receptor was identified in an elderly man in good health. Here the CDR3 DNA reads TGCAGTGCTAGAAGGGGCGCGGTGTCCTACGAGCAGTACTTC. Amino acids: CSARRGAVSYEQYF.